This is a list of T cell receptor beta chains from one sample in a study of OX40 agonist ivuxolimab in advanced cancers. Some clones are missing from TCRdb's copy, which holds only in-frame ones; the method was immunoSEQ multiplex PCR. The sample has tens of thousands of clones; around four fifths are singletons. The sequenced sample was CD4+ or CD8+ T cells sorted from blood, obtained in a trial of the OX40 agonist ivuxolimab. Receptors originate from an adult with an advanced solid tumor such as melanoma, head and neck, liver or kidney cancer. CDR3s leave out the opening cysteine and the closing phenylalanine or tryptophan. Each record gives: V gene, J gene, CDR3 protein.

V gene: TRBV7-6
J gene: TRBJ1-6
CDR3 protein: ASSLAPSYNSPLH

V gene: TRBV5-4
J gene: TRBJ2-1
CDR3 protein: ASSLEGGQGNEQF

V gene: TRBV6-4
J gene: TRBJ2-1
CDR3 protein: ASSEGLGQGGNEQF

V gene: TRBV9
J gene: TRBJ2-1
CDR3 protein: ASSVDGSGNNEQF

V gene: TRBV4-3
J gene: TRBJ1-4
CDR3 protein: ASSQFQGTNEKLF

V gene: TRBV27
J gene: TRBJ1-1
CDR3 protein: ASSPFGGRVNTEAF

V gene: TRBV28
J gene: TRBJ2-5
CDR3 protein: ASSLWSSGRLKETQY

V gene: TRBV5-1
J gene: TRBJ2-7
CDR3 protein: ASSIGDGGSDEQY

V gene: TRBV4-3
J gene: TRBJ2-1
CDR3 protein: ASSQDLAGGSSYNEQF

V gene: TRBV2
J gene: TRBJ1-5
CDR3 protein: ASSEAISGTPDQPQH

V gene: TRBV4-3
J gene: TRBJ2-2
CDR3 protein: ASRAGTSGAGELF

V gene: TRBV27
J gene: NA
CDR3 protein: ASSLSPGGSDYEQY

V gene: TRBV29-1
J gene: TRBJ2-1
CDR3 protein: SVVGAFQDNEQF

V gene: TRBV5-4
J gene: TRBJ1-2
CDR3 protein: ASSFLGGSDYGYT

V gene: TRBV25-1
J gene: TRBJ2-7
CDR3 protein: ASSELGNYEQY

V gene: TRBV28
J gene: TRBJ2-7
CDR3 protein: ASSSQVGATYEQY

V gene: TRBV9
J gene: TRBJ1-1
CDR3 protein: ASSPRGPTEAF

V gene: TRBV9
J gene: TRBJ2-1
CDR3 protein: ASSVDSGSSYNEQF

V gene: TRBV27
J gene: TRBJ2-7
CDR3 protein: ASSYGQASYEQY

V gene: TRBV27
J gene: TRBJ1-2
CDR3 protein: ASWDRGNYGYT

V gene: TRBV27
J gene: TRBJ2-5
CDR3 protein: ASSLSGGGAQETQY

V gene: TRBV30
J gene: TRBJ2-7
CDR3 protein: AWSGLAGPYYEQY

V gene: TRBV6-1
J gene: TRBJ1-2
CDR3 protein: ASSDYLGRYGYT

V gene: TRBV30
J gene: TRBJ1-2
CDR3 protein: AWSIANYGYT